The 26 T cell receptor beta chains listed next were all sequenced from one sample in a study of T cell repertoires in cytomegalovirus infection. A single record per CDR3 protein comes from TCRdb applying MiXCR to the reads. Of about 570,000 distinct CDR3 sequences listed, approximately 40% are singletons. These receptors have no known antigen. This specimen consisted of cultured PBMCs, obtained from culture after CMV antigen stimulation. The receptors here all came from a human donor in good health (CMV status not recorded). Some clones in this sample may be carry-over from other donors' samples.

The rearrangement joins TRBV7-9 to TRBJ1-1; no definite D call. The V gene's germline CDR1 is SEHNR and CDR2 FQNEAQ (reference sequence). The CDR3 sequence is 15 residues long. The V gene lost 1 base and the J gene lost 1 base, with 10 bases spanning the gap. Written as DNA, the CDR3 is TGTGCCAGCAGCTTAGGGCAGAATAGGAACACTGAAGCTTTCTTT. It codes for CASSLGQNRNTEAFF.

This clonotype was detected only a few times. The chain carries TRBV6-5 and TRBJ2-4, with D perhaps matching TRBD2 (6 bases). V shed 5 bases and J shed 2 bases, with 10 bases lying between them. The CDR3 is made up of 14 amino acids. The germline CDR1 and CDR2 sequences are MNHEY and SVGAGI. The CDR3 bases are TGTGCCAGCAGTCGTAGCGGCCCCAAAAACATTCAGTACTTC. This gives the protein CASSRSGPKNIQYF.

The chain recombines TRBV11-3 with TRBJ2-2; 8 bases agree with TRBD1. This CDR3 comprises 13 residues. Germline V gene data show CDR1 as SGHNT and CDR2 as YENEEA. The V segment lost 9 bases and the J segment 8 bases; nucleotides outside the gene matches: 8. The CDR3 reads CARQRTGSGELFF. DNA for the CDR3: TGTGCCAGGCAAAGGACAGGGTCAGGGGAGCTGTTTTTT. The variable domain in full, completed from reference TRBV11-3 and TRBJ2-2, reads EAGVVQSPRYKIIEKKQPVAFWCNPISGHNTLYWYLQNLGQGPELLIRYENEEAVDDSQLPKDRFSAERLKGVDSTLKIQPAELGDSAVYLCARQRTGSGELFFGEGSRLTVL.

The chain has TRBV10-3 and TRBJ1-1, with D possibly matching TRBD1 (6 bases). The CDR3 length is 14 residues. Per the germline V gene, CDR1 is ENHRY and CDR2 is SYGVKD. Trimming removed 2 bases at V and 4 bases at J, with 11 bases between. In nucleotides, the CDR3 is TGTGCCATCAGTGAGGCTCGGGGGGCCACTGAAGCTTTCTTT. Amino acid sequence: CAISEARGATEAFF.

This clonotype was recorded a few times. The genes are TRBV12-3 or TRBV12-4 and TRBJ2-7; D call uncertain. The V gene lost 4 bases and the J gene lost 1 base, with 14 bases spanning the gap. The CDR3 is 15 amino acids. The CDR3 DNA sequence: TGTGCCAGCAGTTCTCAGGCGGATTTGTCCTACGAGCAGTACTTC. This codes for CASSSQADLSYEQYF.

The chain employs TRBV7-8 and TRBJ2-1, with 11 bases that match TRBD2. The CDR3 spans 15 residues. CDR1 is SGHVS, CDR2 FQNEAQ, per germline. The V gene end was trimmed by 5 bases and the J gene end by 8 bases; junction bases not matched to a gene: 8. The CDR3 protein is CASSVILAGDYEQFF. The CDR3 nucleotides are TGTGCCAGCAGCGTGATACTAGCGGGAGACTATGAGCAGTTCTTC.

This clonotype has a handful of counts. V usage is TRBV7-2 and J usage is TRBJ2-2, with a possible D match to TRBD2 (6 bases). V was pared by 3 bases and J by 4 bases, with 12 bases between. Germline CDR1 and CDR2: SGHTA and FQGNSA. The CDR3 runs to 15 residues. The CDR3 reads CASSFGRSGTGELFF. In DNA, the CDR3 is TGTGCCAGCAGCTTTGGGAGGAGTGGCACCGGGGAGCTGTTTTTT.

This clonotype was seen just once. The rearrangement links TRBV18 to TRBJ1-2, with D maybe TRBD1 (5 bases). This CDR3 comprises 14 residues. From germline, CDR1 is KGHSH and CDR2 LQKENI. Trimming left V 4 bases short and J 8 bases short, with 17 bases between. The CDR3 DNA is TGTGCCAGCTCACTTACCTACCAGGGCTGGGGCTACACCTTC. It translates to CASSLTYQGWGYTF. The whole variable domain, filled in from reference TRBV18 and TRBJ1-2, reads NAGVMQNPRHLVRRRGQEARLRCSPMKGHSHVYWYRQLPEEGLKFMVYLQKENIIDESGMPKERFSAEFPKEGPSILRIQQVVRGDSAAYFCASSLTYQGWGYTFGSGTRLTVV.

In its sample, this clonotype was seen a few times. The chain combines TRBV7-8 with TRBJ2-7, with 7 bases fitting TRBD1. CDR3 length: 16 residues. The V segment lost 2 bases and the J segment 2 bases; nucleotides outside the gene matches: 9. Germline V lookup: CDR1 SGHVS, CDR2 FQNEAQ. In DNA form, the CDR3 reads TGTGCCAGCAGCTTATACCGGGACAGCACCCCCTACGAGCAGTACTTC. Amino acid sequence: CASSLYRDSTPYEQYF.

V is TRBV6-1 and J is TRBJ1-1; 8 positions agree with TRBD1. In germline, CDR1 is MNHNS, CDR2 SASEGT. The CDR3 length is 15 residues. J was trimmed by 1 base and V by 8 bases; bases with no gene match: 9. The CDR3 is CASLPRQGRNTEAFF. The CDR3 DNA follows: TGTGCCAGCCTCCCGAGACAGGGGAGGAACACTGAAGCTTTCTTT.

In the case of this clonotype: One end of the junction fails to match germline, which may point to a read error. Written as DNA, the CDR3 is TGTGCCAGCAGCTTGGCTGGGCTAGCGGGTTACTACAATGAGCAGTTCTTC. Translation gives CASSLAGLAGYYNEQFF. This chain links TRBV5-3 with TRBJ2-1, with 8 bases fitting TRBD2. TRBV5-3 is an ORF for which the function is uncertain. The CDR3 consists of 17 residues.

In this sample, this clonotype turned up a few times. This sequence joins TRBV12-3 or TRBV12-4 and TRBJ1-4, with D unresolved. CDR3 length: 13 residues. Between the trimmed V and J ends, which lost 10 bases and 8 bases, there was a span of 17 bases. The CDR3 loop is CATQTHTGEKLFF. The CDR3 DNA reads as TGTGCCACCCAGACACACACGGGCGAAAAACTGTTTTTT.

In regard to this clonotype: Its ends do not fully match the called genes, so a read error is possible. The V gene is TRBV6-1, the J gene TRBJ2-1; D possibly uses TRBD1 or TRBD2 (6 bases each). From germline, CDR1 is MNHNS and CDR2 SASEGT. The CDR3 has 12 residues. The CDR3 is CASSGLPGVGYF. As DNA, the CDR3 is TGTGCCAGCAGCGGACTACCAGGGGTAGGATACTTC.

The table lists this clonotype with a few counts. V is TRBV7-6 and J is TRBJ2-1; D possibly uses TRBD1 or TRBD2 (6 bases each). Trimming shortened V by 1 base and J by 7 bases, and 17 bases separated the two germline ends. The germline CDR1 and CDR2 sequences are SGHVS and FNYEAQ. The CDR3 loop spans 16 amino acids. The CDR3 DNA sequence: TGTGCCAGCAGCTTAGTTGGGGGGCTAATCTCGAATGAGCAGTTCTTC. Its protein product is CASSLVGGLISNEQFF.

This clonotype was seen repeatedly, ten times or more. CDR3 sequence (DNA): TGTGCCAGCAGGTCAACCGGGACAGCATCCTACGAGCAGTACTTC. Residues: CASRSTGTASYEQYF. The rearrangement links TRBV7-9 to TRBJ2-7, with 7 bases aligning to TRBD1. The CDR3 loop spans 15 amino acids. J lost 1 base, V lost 6 bases, and 9 bases had no gene match. Germline V lookup: CDR1 SEHNR, CDR2 FQNEAQ (reference sequence).

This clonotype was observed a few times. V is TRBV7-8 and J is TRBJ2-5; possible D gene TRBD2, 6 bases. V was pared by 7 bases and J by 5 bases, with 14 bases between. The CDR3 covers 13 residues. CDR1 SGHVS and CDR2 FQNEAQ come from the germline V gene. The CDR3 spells CASMRGGGETQYF. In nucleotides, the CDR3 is TGTGCCAGCATGAGGGGAGGAGGGGAGACCCAGTACTTC.

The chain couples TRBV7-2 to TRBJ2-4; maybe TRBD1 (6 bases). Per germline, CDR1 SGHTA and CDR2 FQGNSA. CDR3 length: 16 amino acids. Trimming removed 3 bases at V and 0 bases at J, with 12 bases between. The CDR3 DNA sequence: TGTGCCAGCAGCTTTACAGGGACGGGAGCCAAAAACATTCAGTACTTC. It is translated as CASSFTGTGAKNIQYF.

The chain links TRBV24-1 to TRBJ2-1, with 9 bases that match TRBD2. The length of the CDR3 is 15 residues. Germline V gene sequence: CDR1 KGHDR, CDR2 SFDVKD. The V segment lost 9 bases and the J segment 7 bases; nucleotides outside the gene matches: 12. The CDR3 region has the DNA TGTGCCACCTCCGAGGGCGGGAGGGGGAAGAATGAGCAGTTCTTC. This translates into CATSEGGRGKNEQFF.

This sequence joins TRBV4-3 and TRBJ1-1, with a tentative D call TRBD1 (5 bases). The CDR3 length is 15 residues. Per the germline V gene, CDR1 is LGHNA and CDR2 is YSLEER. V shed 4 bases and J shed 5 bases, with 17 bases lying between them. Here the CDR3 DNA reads TGCGCCAGCAGCCGCCAGGTCGGGGGGGATACTGAAGCTTTCTTT. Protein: CASSRQVGGDTEAFF.

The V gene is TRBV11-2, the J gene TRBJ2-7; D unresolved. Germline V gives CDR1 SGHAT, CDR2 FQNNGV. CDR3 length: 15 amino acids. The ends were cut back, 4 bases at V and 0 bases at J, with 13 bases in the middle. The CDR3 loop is CASSYSPGSSYEQYF. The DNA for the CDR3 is TGTGCCAGCAGCTATAGCCCTGGTAGCTCCTACGAGCAGTACTTC.

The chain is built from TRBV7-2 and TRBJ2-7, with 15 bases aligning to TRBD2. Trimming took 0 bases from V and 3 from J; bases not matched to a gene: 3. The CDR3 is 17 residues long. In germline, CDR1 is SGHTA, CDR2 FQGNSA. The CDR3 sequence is CASSLASGLAGGYEQYF. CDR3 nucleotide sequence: TGTGCCAGCAGCTTAGCGTCGGGACTAGCGGGGGGCTACGAGCAGTACTTC.

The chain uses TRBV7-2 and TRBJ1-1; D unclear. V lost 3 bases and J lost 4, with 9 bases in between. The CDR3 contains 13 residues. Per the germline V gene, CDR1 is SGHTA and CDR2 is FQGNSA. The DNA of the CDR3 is TGTGCCAGCAGCTTTTTCAGCCCCACTGAAGCTTTCTTT. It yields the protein CASSFFSPTEAFF. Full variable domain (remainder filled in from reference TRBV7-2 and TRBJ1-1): GAGVSQSPSNKVTEKGKDVELRCDPISGHTALYWYRQSLGQGLEFLIYFQGNSAPDKSGLPSDRFSAERTGGSVSTLTIQRTQQEDSAVYLCASSFFSPTEAFFGQGTRLTVV.

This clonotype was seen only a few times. The CDR3: CASLGVQSEQYF. Here the CDR3 DNA reads TGTGCCAGCCTCGGCGTCCAATCGGAGCAGTACTTC. This chain uses TRBV28 with TRBJ2-7; D unclear. Germline-derived CDR1 and CDR2 are MDHEN and SYDVKM. V gave up 8 bases and J gave up 7 bases, with 15 bases separating them. The CDR3 runs 12 residues.

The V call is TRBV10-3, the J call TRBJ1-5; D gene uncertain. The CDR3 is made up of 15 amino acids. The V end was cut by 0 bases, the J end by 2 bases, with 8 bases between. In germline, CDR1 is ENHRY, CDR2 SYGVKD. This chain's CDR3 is CAISESEVGNQPQHF. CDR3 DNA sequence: TGTGCCATCAGTGAGTCTGAGGTGGGCAATCAGCCCCAGCATTTT.

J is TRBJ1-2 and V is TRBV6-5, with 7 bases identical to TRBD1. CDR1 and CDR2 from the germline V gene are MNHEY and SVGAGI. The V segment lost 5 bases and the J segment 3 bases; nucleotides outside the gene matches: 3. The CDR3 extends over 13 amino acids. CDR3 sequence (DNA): TGTGCCAGCAGTAGGGGGCCCGACTATGGCTACACCTTC. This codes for CASSRGPDYGYTF.

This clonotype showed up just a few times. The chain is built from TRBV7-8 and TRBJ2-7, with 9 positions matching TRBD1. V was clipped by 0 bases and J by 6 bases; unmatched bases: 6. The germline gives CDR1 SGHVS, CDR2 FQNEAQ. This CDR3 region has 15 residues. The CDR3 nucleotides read TGTGCCAGCAGCTTAGCTACTGGACAGGGGCGCGAGCAGTACTTC. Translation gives CASSLATGQGREQYF.